What follows are 2 T cell receptor beta chains derived from one specimen sequenced in a study of OX40 agonist ivuxolimab in advanced cancers. TCRdb's table, derived via immunoSEQ multiplex PCR, lists solely in-frame clones and lacks some. Of about 15,000 clones in the sample, about 81% were seen once. Sequencing was performed on CD4+ or CD8+ T cells sorted from blood, taken in a trial of the OX40 agonist ivuxolimab. The source of these receptors is an adult with an advanced solid tumor such as melanoma, head and neck, liver or kidney cancer.

The V gene is TRBV7-3, the J gene TRBJ1-2, with D unclear. The CDR3 loop spans 13 amino acids. V was trimmed by 5 bases and J by 4 bases, leaving 11 bases between them. CDR1 and CDR2 from the germline V gene are SGHTA and FQGTGA. The chain's CDR3 is CASSRGSSYGYTF. CDR3 nucleotide sequence: TGTGCCAGCAGCCGGGGTTCGAGCTATGGCTACACCTTC.

This chain joins TRBV6-5 and TRBJ2-1, with D possibly matching TRBD2 (5 bases). The CDR3 loop spans 14 amino acids. Trimming pared 2 bases from V and 7 bases from J, leaving 12 bases between. The germline V gene has CDR1 MNHEY and CDR2 SVGAGI. CDR3 protein: CASSYGTSMNEQFF. CDR3 DNA: TGTGCCAGCAGTTACGGTACTAGTATGAATGAGCAGTTCTTC.